The clone carrying this TCR beta chain ranks as medium-sized in terms of frequency. Antigen: not known. Making the TCR beta libraries relied on UMI-labeled 5' RACE. TCRdb re-called the 5' RACE reads and gives one entry per CDR3 protein, without DNA. This sample's table has several thousand distinct CDR3 sequences. This sample stems from a study of human CD8 memory T cell subsets. PBMC were sourced from healthy-donor buffy coats. Overall study results and limits: Similarly high diversity was seen in stem-like memory and precursor exhausted T cells, but not in effector memory cells.

The CDR3 sequence is 14 residues long. The source material was CD8+ T cells from PBMCs. The TCR was taken from a human donor in good health. This chain links TRBV12-3 or TRBV12-4 with TRBJ1-5. The CDR3 protein is CASSLMGGNQPQHF.